These 32 T cell receptor beta chains originate from one sample sequenced in a study of blood T cells in healthy people across ages (dated by TCRdb to 2014 to 2015). Library generation was performed with 5' RACE. For sequencing, an Illumina HiSeq 2500 was employed. A second PCR of about 6 to 11 cycles was performed with a sample-barcoded 5' primer and a J-beta primer mix. TCRdb reanalyzed the raw reads on its own, using fastp at Q25 for trimming and MiXCR for clone calling, and kept in-frame beta chains. Every CDR3 protein is listed once, alongside the most common genes and DNA of its rows. In all, the sample holds over 550,000 distinct CDR3 sequences, and about 30% of those were seen once. Less than 20% of the sample is in the top ten clones. Sequenced material: blood. These receptors were obtained from an elderly woman in good health.

The sample holds a few counts of this clonotype. Its ends do not fully match the called genes, so a read error is possible. This chain links TRBV7-2 with TRBJ1-3; the match to TRBD1 covers 8 bases. The CDR3 extends over 15 amino acids. Looked up from germline, CDR1 is SGHTA and CDR2 is FQGNSA. CDR3 DNA: TGTGCCAGCAGCTTCGACAGGGGAGGAGGAAACGCCATATATTTT. Its protein is CASSFDRGGGNAIYF.

This clonotype has a single count. This may arise from a read error, as a much more abundant clone is one base away. The chain carries TRBV6-1 and TRBJ2-1, with a weak D call TRBD2 (6 bases). This CDR3 is built from 13 residues. The V end lost 2 bases, the J end lost 13 bases, and 15 bases lay between the germline ends. Germline CDR1 and CDR2: MNHNS and SASEGT. The DNA of the CDR3 is TGTGCCAGCAGTGAATTAGCCCGGGAGACCCAGTTCTTC. This sequence encodes CASSELARETQFF.

For this clonotype: A much larger clonotype is one base distant, so this may be a read error. This chain links TRBV6-5 with TRBJ2-1, with D possibly matching TRBD1 (6 bases). Germline V gene sequence: CDR1 MNHEY, CDR2 SVGAGI. The germline V and J ends were trimmed by 11 bases and 9 bases, with 17 bases remaining between them. This CDR3 is built from 12 residues. In nucleotides, the CDR3 is TGTGCCTGCGTTACAGGGAATGGTGAGCAGTTCTTC. Protein product: CACVTGNGEQFF.

This chain connects TRBV7-9 to TRBJ1-2; 7 bases fit TRBD1. V lost 5 bases, J lost 6 bases, and 6 bases stayed unmatched. Germline values: CDR1 SEHNR, CDR2 FQNEAQ (reference sequence). This CDR3 has 13 amino acids. The CDR3 region is CASSQTGKDGYTF. The CDR3 DNA is TGTGCCAGCAGCCAGACAGGGAAAGATGGCTACACCTTC.

Of note for this clonotype: It is likely a read error: a sequence one base away is far more abundant. The CDR3 DNA follows: TGTGCCAGCCGTCTCAGCGGGGGTACCTACGAGCAGTACTTC. Amino acids: CASRLSGGTYEQYF. This sequence joins TRBV3-1 and TRBJ2-7; 8 positions agree with TRBD2. From germline, CDR1 is LGHDT and CDR2 YNNKEL (reference sequence). V shed 8 bases and J 2 bases; nucleotides not matched to a gene: 8. This CDR3 spans 14 amino acids.

This clonotype occurred a few times. The chain carries TRBV6-2 or TRBV6-3 and TRBJ2-5; D is unresolved. V was trimmed by 2 bases and J by 0 bases, leaving 4 bases between them. Germline CDR1 MNHEY, CDR2 SVGEGT. The CDR3 covers 13 residues. The CDR3 DNA sequence: TGTGCCAGCAGTTACGAACACCAAGAGACCCAGTACTTC. Amino acids: CASSYEHQETQYF.

This clonotype was counted ten times or more. The chain combines TRBV20-1 with TRBJ1-2, with no clear D. This CDR3 is built from 13 residues. Germline V gene lookup returns CDR1 DFQATT and CDR2 SNEGSKA (reference sequence). V dropped 5 bases and J dropped 4 bases, with 14 bases sitting between them. The CDR3 DNA reads as TGCAGTGCTCCACCTGAGGGCTCCTATGGCTACACCTTC. It yields the protein CSAPPEGSYGYTF.

In regard to this clonotype: This may stem from a read error, because a much larger clone lies one nucleotide away. This sequence joins TRBV27 and TRBJ2-5, with a weak D call TRBD1 (6 bases). The better agreement between TRBJ2-7 and the DNA end casts doubt on the J call. This CDR3 has 14 residues. The germline V gene encodes CDR1 MNHEY and CDR2 SMNVEV (reference sequence). CDR3 residues: CASSRLGRGGEQYF. CDR3 DNA: TGTGCCAGCAGCCGATTAGGCAGGGGCGGCGAGCAGTACTTC.

In this sample, this clonotype turned up a few times. The V and J genes are TRBV11-3 and TRBJ2-3, with 7 nucleotides matching TRBD1. The V gene's germline CDR1 is SGHNT and CDR2 YENEEA. J lost 6 bases, V lost 5 bases, and 14 bases had no gene match. The CDR3 runs to 16 residues. The CDR3 region is CASSRPLGGGKDTQYF. The CDR3 nucleotides are TGTGCCAGCAGCCGACCTTTAGGGGGCGGAAAGGATACGCAGTATTTT.

In this sample, this clonotype turned up many times. This may stem from a read error, because a much larger clone lies one nucleotide away. The chain combines TRBV29-1 with TRBJ2-2; 13 nucleotides agree with TRBD2. There are 14 residues in the CDR3. Germline V gives CDR1 SQVTM, CDR2 ANQGSEA. The CDR3 sequence: CSVGTSGVFGERFF. The CDR3 DNA is TGCAGCGTCGGGACTAGCGGGGTCTTCGGGGAGCGGTTTTTT.

The gene calls are TRBV7-2 and TRBJ2-3; 7 bases match TRBD2. V lost 4 bases and J lost 7; bases outside the gene matches: 8. This CDR3 has 14 amino acids. Germline assignment: CDR1 SGHTA and CDR2 FQGNSA. CDR3 nucleotides: TGTGCCAGCAGCTCCACTAGGGGAGGGAATACGCAGTATTTT. Protein sequence: CASSSTRGGNTQYF. The full variable domain, with the rest looked up from reference TRBV7-2 and TRBJ2-3, is GAGVSQSPSNKVTEKGKDVELRCDPISGHTALYWYRQSLGQGLEFLIYFQGNSAPDKSGLPSDRFSAERTGGSVSTLTIQRTQQEDSAVYLCASSSTRGGNTQYFGPGTRLTVL.

This clonotype was seen ten or more times. This rearrangement joins TRBV5-1 to TRBJ2-5; D perhaps matches TRBD1 (6 bases). With 2 bases removed from V and 2 bases from J, the gap between germline ends came to 10 bases. The length of the CDR3 is 14 residues. Germline V CDR1 and CDR2: SGHRS, YFSETQ. The CDR3: CASSLQGFQETQYF. CDR3 bases: TGCGCCAGCAGCTTACAGGGTTTTCAAGAGACCCAGTACTTC.

This clonotype appeared a few times. This CDR3 is CAWTQGAGEQFF. CDR3 DNA: TGTGCCTGGACCCAGGGGGCGGGTGAGCAGTTCTTC. The chain combines TRBV30 with TRBJ2-1, with 8 nucleotides matching TRBD1. V dropped 4 bases and J dropped 9; count of bases not matched to a gene: 5. The CDR3 consists of 12 residues. Germline V lookup: CDR1 GTSNPN, CDR2 SVGIG (reference sequence).

This clonotype was counted many times. The chain couples TRBV27 to TRBJ2-3; 8 bases match TRBD2. V gave up 6 bases and J gave up 2 bases; unmatched junction bases: 7. Per the germline V gene, CDR1 is MNHEY and CDR2 is SMNVEV (reference sequence). The CDR3 loop spans 15 amino acids. DNA of the CDR3: TGTGCCAGCAGAATATCGGGACTAGACACAGATACGCAGTATTTT. The encoded protein is CASRISGLDTDTQYF.

This clonotype was seen ten or more times. The genes are TRBV4-2 and TRBJ1-4; 9 nucleotides line up with TRBD1. The CDR3 is 14 residues long. The germline CDR1 and CDR2 sequences are LGHNA and YNFKEQ. The V gene end was trimmed by 5 bases and the J gene end by 4 bases; junction bases not matched to a gene: 2. CDR3 in amino acids: CASSTGGGNEKLFF. CDR3 coding DNA: TGTGCCAGCAGCACAGGGGGCGGTAATGAAAAACTGTTTTTT.

Notes on this clonotype: A much bigger clone sits one base away, suggesting this may be a read error. CDR3 coding DNA: TGTGCCAGCAGGCAACGGAGGTTCAATGAGCAGTTCTTC. This gives the protein CASRQRRFNEQFF. The genes are TRBV2 and TRBJ2-1; possible D gene TRBD2, 5 bases. Germline CDR1 is SNHLY and CDR2 is FYNNEI. This CDR3 comprises 13 residues. Trimming left V 6 bases short and J 6 bases short, with 12 bases between.

This clonotype was detected ten times or more. The chain joins TRBV5-1 to TRBJ2-5; possibly TRBD2 for D (6 bases). This CDR3 has 16 amino acids. CDR1 is SGHRS, CDR2 YFSETQ, per germline. Trimming stripped 2 bases from V and 2 bases from J, with 16 bases between. The CDR3 spells CASSFGLAGPQETQYF. The CDR3 DNA follows: TGCGCCAGCAGCTTTGGACTCGCGGGACCACAAGAGACCCAGTACTTC.

This clonotype has a single count. V usage is TRBV6-2 or TRBV6-3 and J usage is TRBJ1-2; D is uncertain. The CDR3 contains 12 residues. V gave up 6 bases and J gave up 4 bases, with 9 bases separating them. Germline-derived CDR1 and CDR2 are MNHEY and SVGEGT. The CDR3 spells CASRSGGYGYTF. The CDR3 DNA reads TGTGCCAGCAGGAGCGGCGGCTATGGCTACACCTTC.

CDR3 region: CASSLTPGAEAFF. CDR3 bases: TGTGCCAGCTCCCTGACACCTGGGGCTGAAGCTTTCTTT. This chain joins TRBV18 and TRBJ1-1; the D is unclear. Germline CDR1 reads KGHSH; CDR2 reads LQKENI. This CDR3 is 13 amino acids long. V lost 6 bases and J 6 bases, leaving 14 bases between the germline ends. Looking up the rest from reference TRBV18 and TRBJ1-1 gives the full variable domain: NAGVMQNPRHLVRRRGQEARLRCSPMKGHSHVYWYRQLPEEGLKFMVYLQKENIIDESGMPKERFSAEFPKEGPSILRIQQVVRGDSAAYFCASSLTPGAEAFFGQGTRLTVV.

This clonotype has at least ten counts. This chain links TRBV20-1 with TRBJ2-7, with 7 bases aligning to TRBD1. V was pared by 1 base and J by 5 bases, with 8 bases of the junction left unmatched. Germline CDR1 and CDR2: DFQATT and SNEGSKA (reference sequence). The CDR3 length is 14 residues. In nucleotides, the CDR3 is TGCAGTGCTAGAGCCGGGGACAGAAAAAACGAGCAGTACTTC. It translates to CSARAGDRKNEQYF.

This clonotype came up a few times. The chain recombines TRBV4-1 with TRBJ1-1; the D is unclear. The CDR3 is made up of 14 amino acids. V lost 4 bases and J 1 base, leaving 10 bases between the germline ends. In germline, CDR1 is MGHRA, CDR2 YSYEKL. The CDR3 DNA follows: TGCGCCAGCAGCCCTCCCGATAGGAACACTGAAGCTTTCTTT. It specifies CASSPPDRNTEAFF.

This clonotype was observed at least ten times. This chain connects TRBV12-3 or TRBV12-4 to TRBJ1-1, with no clear D. V was trimmed by 3 bases and J by 0 bases, leaving 8 bases between them. The length of the CDR3 is 14 residues. CDR3 DNA: TGTGCCAGCAGTTTCCGACACCTGAACACTGAAGCTTTCTTT. This encodes CASSFRHLNTEAFF.

The chain recombines TRBV3-1 with TRBJ2-1; D perhaps matches TRBD2 (7 bases). The germline V gene encodes CDR1 LGHDT and CDR2 YNNKEL (reference sequence). The CDR3 is made up of 16 amino acids. The V end lost 5 bases, the J end lost 5 bases, and 19 bases lay between the germline ends. The CDR3 spells CASSLGGGGHNNEQFF. CDR3 sequence (DNA): TGTGCCAGCAGCTTAGGAGGCGGGGGACACAACAATGAGCAGTTCTTC.

The chain is built from TRBV20-1 and TRBJ2-7, with D perhaps TRBD2 (5 bases). The CDR3 has 12 amino acids. The germline gives CDR1 DFQATT, CDR2 SNEGSKA (reference sequence). V lost 5 bases to trimming and J lost 3 bases, with 11 bases between them. The CDR3: CSASQADYEQYF. CDR3 sequence (DNA): TGCAGTGCTTCCCAAGCGGACTACGAGCAGTACTTC.

V and J are TRBV13 and TRBJ2-1, with TRBD1 identical over 9 bases. Germline CDR1 reads PRHDT; CDR2 reads FYEKMQ (reference sequence). V gave up 3 bases and J gave up 7 bases; unmatched junction bases: 4. CDR3 length: 14 amino acids. The CDR3 spells CASSFRDRVNEQFF. CDR3 in DNA: TGTGCCAGCAGCTTCCGGGACAGGGTTAATGAGCAGTTCTTC.

In the case of this clonotype: Possible read error: a much larger clone is one base away. This chain joins TRBV5-1 and TRBJ2-3, with TRBD2 identical over 8 bases. The CDR3 length is 16 residues. Germline assignment: CDR1 SGHRS and CDR2 YFSETQ. CDR3 in amino acids: CTSSLDGGALSDTQYF. CDR3 coding DNA: TGCACCAGCAGCTTGGACGGGGGGGCCTTATCGGATACGCAGTATTTT.

This clonotype was counted ten times or more. The V and J genes are TRBV6-1 and TRBJ2-7; D is ambiguous. Trimming took 3 bases from V and 6 from J, leaving 6 bases between them. The CDR3 consists of 11 residues. Germline V gene lookup returns CDR1 MNHNS and CDR2 SASEGT. The CDR3 loop is CASSEYLEQYF. The CDR3 DNA reads as TGTGCCAGCAGTGAGTATCTCGAGCAGTACTTC.

The chain is built from TRBV5-1 and TRBJ2-5; D might be TRBD2 (6 bases). Germline V CDR1 and CDR2: SGHRS, YFSETQ. The V and J ends lost 4 bases and 5 bases respectively, with 18 bases between them. The CDR3 consists of 15 residues. The CDR3 bases are TGCGCCAGCAGCAGGGGAGGATTCGGAGGGGAGACCCAGTACTTC. Its translation: CASSRGGFGGETQYF.

As concerns this clonotype: The germline gene is not matched at one end of the junction; a read error may be the cause. Here the CDR3 DNA reads TGTGCCAACAGCTTCGGGACGGGGGCCCTCAATGAGCAGTACTTC. The encoded protein is CANSFGTGALNEQYF. J is TRBJ2-7 and V is TRBV5-6, with D perhaps matching TRBD1 or TRBD2 (6 bases each). CDR1 and CDR2 (germline): SGHDT, YYEEEE. The CDR3 loop spans 15 amino acids. Looking up the rest from reference TRBV5-6 and TRBJ2-7 gives the full variable domain: DAGVTQSPTHLIKTRGQQVTLRCSPKSGHDTVSWYQQALGQGPQFIFQYYEEEERQRGNFPDRFSGHQFPNYSSELNVNALLLGDSALYLCANSFGTGALNEQYFGPGTRLTVT.

Note on this clonotype: Possible read error: a much larger clone is one base away. J is TRBJ2-1 and V is TRBV20-1; no reliable D call. The CDR3 consists of 14 residues. CDR1 is DFQATT and CDR2 is SNEGSKA in the germline V gene (reference sequence). The CDR3 DNA sequence: TGCAGTGCTACCGGACCTATCTTACCCAATGAGCTGTTCTTC. Its protein product is CSATGPILPNELFF.

This clonotype was detected a few times. Here the CDR3 DNA reads TGTGCCAGTGTACAGGGGTTGGCTGGCTACACCTTC. Translated: CASVQGLAGYTF. The rearrangement uses TRBV2 and TRBJ1-2, with TRBD1 identical over 7 bases. CDR3 size: 12 residues. V lost 9 bases to trimming and J lost 7 bases; unmatched junction nucleotides: 8. Germline V gene sequence: CDR1 SNHLY, CDR2 FYNNEI.

This clonotype was seen at least ten times. The chain carries TRBV30 and TRBJ1-2; D gene ambiguous. Trimming took off 1 base at V and 4 bases at J, with 4 bases between the two ends. CDR1 is GTSNPN and CDR2 is SVGIG in the germline V gene (reference sequence). The CDR3 is 11 amino acids. CDR3 sequence: CAWSEGYGYTF. The CDR3 DNA reads TGTGCCTGGAGTGAGGGCTATGGCTACACCTTC.